The clone carrying this TCR beta chain was seen more than once but under ten times. This record comes from a study of early T cells in non-severe SARS-CoV-2 infection. The germline V gene encodes CDR1 MNHNY and CDR2 SVGAGI (reference sequence). The V gene lost 5 bases and the J gene lost 6 bases, with 14 bases spanning the gap. The CDR3 contains 14 residues. TCRdb ran MiXCR on the 5' RACE reads and lists one entry per CDR3 protein. The profile shows over 45,000 distinct CDR3 sequences, roughly 7.6% of them singletons. The sample in question was whole blood, obtained at baseline. The chain carries TRBV6-6 and TRBJ2-1; D ambiguous. The TCR originated in an adult who was a healthcare worker with PCR-confirmed SARS-CoV-2 infection or an uninfected control (not recorded which). CDR3: CASSALVVRNEQFF. CDR3 DNA sequence: TGTGCCAGCAGTGCCCTCGTGGTCCGCAATGAGCAGTTCTTC.